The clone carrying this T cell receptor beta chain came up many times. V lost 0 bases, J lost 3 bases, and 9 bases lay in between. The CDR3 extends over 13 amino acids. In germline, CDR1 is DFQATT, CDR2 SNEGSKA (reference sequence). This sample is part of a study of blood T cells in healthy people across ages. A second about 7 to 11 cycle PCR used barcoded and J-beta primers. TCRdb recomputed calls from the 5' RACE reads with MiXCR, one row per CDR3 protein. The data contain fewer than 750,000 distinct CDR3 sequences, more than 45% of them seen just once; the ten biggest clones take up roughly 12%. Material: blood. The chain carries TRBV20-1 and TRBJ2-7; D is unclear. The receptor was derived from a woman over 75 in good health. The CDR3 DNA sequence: TGCAGTGCTAGAGATCGGCACGACTACGAGCAGTACTTC. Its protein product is CSARDRHDYEQYF.